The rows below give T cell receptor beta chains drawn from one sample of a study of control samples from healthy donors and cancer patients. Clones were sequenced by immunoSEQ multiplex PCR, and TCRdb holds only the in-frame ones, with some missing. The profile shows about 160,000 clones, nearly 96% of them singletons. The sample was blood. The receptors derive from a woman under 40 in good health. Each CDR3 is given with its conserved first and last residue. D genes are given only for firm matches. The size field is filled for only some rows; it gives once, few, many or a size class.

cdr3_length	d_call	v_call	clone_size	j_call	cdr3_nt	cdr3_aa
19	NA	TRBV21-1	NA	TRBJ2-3	TGTGCCAGCAGCAGTGGAGCCGACGCGGCAGACCCTAGCACAGATACGCAGTATTTT	CASSSGADAADPSTDTQYF
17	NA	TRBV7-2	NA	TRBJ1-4	TGTGCCAGCAGCTTAGGGGGTGTCGGGACGGCTAATGAAAAACTGTTTTTT	CASSLGGVGTANEKLFF
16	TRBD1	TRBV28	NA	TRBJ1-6	TGTGCCAGCAGTCCCCCAGGGGGCTCGCGTAATTCACCCCTCCACTTT	CASSPPGGSRNSPLHF
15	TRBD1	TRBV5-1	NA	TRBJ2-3	TGCGCCAGCAGCTGGAACAGGGGGAGCACAGATACGCAGTATTTT	CASSWNRGSTDTQYF
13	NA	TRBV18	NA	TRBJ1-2	TGTGCCAGCTCACCAAGGCTCAACGGTGGCTACACCTTC	CASSPRLNGGYTF
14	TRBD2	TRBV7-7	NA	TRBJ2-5	TGTGCTAGCAGCGCCACCGCGGGGGGAGAGACCCAGTACTTC	CASSATAGGETQYF
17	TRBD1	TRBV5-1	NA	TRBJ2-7	TGCGCCAGCAGCTTGGCCTCCGGGACAGGCTTACCCTACGAGCAGTACTTC	CASSLASGTGLPYEQYF
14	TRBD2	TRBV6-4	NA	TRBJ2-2	TGTGCCAGCAGTGACCGGGGGGACACCGGGGAGCTGTTTTTT	CASSDRGDTGELFF
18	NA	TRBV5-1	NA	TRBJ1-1	TGCGCCAGCAGCTCGCCCTCGGGACACAAATATACGAACACTGAAGCTTTCTTT	CASSSPSGHKYTNTEAFF
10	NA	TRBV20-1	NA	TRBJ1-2	TGCAGTGCTAGCGGGGGGGGCTACACCTTC	CSASGGGYTF
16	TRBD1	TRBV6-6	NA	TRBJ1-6	TGTGCCAGCAGTAACCCCGGGACAGTACCGGGTGAAGCCCTCCACTTT	CASSNPGTVPGEALHF
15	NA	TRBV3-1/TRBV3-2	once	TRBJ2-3	TGTGCCAGCAGCCAAGAGCAGGGTTCCTCAGATACGCAGTATTTT	CASSQEQGSSDTQYF
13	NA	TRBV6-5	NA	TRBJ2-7	TGTGCCAGCAGCGCGAAGGTAGTCTACGAGCAGTACTTC	CASSAKVVYEQYF
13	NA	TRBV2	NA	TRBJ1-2	TGTGCCAGCAACCCCCAAGTATACCACGGCTACACCTTC	CASNPQVYHGYTF
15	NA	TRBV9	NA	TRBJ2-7	TGTGCCAGCAGCGTAGCAGCCGGGGGCCGGTACGAGCAGTACTTC	CASSVAAGGRYEQYF
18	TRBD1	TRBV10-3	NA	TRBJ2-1	TGTGCCATCAGTGCATCAGCATTGGACAGGGTTTTGGGCAATGAGCAGTTCTTC	CAISASALDRVLGNEQFF